The text below deals with one T cell receptor beta chain. Germline loops: CDR1 MNHEY, CDR2 SVGAGI. The V segment lost 2 bases and the J segment 2 bases; nucleotides outside the gene matches: 3. The CDR3 runs to 14 residues. This specimen comes from a study of blood T cell repertoires in COVID-19. For the study at large: Researchers got acute and convalescent COVID-19 samples from the United States, Italy and Spain. From T cells, B-cell-depleted T cells, or PBMCs came the material, which was cDNA or gDNA.

In the original analysis: From reference gene primer amplification, estimates of nucleated cell counts were derived. Assay used: immunoSEQ multiplex PCR; TCRdb lists only in-frame clones, some missing. V, J and clone size reflect that table, while D and trimming were determined from the DNA. There are some 200,000 clones in the sample; 80% to 90% occur only once, and roughly 10% lies in the top ten. The sequencing sample was made of peripheral blood. The TCR was taken from a woman over 75 with acute or convalescent COVID-19. J is TRBJ2-7 and V is TRBV6-5, with TRBD2 identical over 7 bases. The CDR3 spells CASSYGREPYEQYF. DNA for the CDR3: TGTGCCAGCAGTTACGGGAGGGAACCCTACGAGCAGTACTTC.